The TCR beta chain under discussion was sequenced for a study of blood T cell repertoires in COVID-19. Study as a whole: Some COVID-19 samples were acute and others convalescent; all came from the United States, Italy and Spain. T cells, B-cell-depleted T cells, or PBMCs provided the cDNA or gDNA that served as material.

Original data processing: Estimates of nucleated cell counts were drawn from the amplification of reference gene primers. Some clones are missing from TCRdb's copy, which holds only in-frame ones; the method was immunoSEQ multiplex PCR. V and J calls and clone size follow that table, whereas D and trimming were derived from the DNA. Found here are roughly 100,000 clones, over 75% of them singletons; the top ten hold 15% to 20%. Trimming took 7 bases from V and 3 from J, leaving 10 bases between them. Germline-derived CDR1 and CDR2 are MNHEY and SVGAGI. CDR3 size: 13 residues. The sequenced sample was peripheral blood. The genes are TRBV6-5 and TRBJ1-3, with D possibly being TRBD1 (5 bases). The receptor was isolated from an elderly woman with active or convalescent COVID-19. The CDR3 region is CASNSGDGNTIYF. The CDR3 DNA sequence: TGTGCCAGCAACTCGGGGGATGGAAACACCATATATTTT.